Below are 28 T cell receptor beta chains sequenced from a single sample in a study of response to subunit inactivated influenza vaccine. TCRdb ran MiXCR on the RT-PCR reads and lists one entry per CDR3 protein. The table lists 300,000 to 350,000 distinct CDR3 sequences, roughly 20% of them singletons. This material consisted of PBMCs from blood, taken less than 22 months after vaccination. Every receptor here comes from a man aged 50-75 years who received an inactivated influenza vaccine.

Many counts were recorded for this clonotype. This rearrangement joins TRBV7-2 to TRBJ1-3; no definite D call. The germline V and J ends were trimmed by 5 bases and 3 bases, with 11 bases remaining between them. The CDR3 contains 14 residues. CDR1 and CDR2 (germline): SGHTA, FQGNSA. CDR3 DNA: TGTGCCAGCAGCCCCGGGAGTAATGGAAACACCATATATTTT. As protein: CASSPGSNGNTIYF.

The chain links TRBV7-8 to TRBJ2-3; D uncertain. The CDR3 extends over 14 amino acids. V lost 2 bases to trimming and J lost 2 bases, with 8 bases between them. Germline V gives CDR1 SGHVS, CDR2 FQNEAQ. As DNA, the CDR3 is TGTGCCAGCAGCTTAAATGGGAACACAGATACGCAGTATTTT. This translates into CASSLNGNTDTQYF. Full variable domain (missing parts from reference TRBV7-8 and TRBJ2-3): GAGVSQSPRYKVAKRGQDVALRCDPISGHVSLFWYQQALGQGPEFLTYFQNEAQLDKSGLPSDRFFAERPEGSVSTLKIQRTQQEDSAVYLCASSLNGNTDTQYFGPGTRLTVL.

The chain joins TRBV29-1 to TRBJ2-5; D is possibly TRBD1 (5 bases). There are 13 residues in the CDR3. Between the trimmed V and J ends, which lost 4 bases and 4 bases, there was a span of 13 bases. CDR1 SQVTM and CDR2 ANQGSEA come from the germline V gene. The CDR3 here is CSVVQGMGETQYF. As DNA, the CDR3 is TGCAGCGTTGTTCAGGGAATGGGAGAGACCCAGTACTTC.

The table lists this clonotype with a few counts. The chain joins TRBV7-2 to TRBJ2-3, with 10 nucleotides matching TRBD2. CDR1 SGHTA and CDR2 FQGNSA come from the germline V gene. Unmatched junction bases numbered 9, after V lost 5 bases and J lost 1 base. CDR3 length equals 17 residues. The CDR3 loop is CASSPASGGRGTDTQYF. The CDR3 DNA reads TGTGCCAGCAGCCCAGCTAGCGGGGGCCGGGGCACAGATACGCAGTATTTT.

The chain combines TRBV6-6 with TRBJ2-1, with D perhaps TRBD2 (5 bases). The V end lost 2 bases, the J end lost 9 bases, and 11 bases lay between the germline ends. CDR1 is MNHNY, CDR2 SVGAGI, per germline (reference sequence). CDR3 size: 13 residues. CDR3 coding DNA: TGTGCCAGCAGTTACCGGGCGGCGGGTGAGCAGTTCTTC. Protein product: CASSYRAAGEQFF.

V is TRBV12-3 or TRBV12-4 and J is TRBJ2-7; unclear D gene. The germline V and J ends were trimmed by 2 bases and 3 bases, with 20 bases remaining between them. The CDR3 consists of 17 residues. CDR3 nucleotide sequence: TGTGCCAGCAGTTTAAGCCAACACGGTTTTGATGTCTACGAGCAGTACTTC. This gives the protein CASSLSQHGFDVYEQYF.

CDR3 nucleotide sequence: TGCGCCAGCAGCCAAGGGGGAGGACGGACGTTTCTTAGGGAGACCCAGTACTTC. Encoded protein: CASSQGGGRTFLRETQYF. V gene TRBV4-1 combines with J gene TRBJ2-5; weak D call: TRBD2 (6 bases). The CDR3 spans 18 residues. Germline V gene lookup returns CDR1 MGHRA and CDR2 YSYEKL. Trimming took 1 base from V and 5 from J, leaving 23 bases between them.

This clonotype came up many times. The V and J genes are TRBV29-1 and TRBJ1-2, with 9 bases fitting TRBD1. The length of the CDR3 is 13 residues. The V gene's germline CDR1 is SQVTM and CDR2 ANQGSEA. The ends lost 5 bases at V and 10 bases at J; junction bases unmatched: 11. CDR3 amino acids: CSVWDRARSPYTF. The CDR3 bases are TGCAGCGTTTGGGACAGGGCCAGGAGCCCCTACACCTTC.

The rearrangement uses TRBV10-2 and TRBJ1-5, with unresolved D. This CDR3 contains 17 residues. Germline CDR1 and CDR2: WSHSY and SAAADI. V lost 0 bases, J lost 5 bases, and 17 bases lay in between. The CDR3 loop reads CASSESMGRPGDQPQHF. DNA for the CDR3: TGCGCCAGCAGTGAGTCGATGGGCCGCCCTGGCGATCAGCCCCAGCATTTT.

This chain joins TRBV20-1 and TRBJ2-1, with TRBD1 matching 10 bases. After removal of 5 bases from V and 2 bases from J, the junction contained 0 bases not matched to a gene. The CDR3 runs 13 residues. The germline CDR1 and CDR2 sequences are DFQATT and SNEGSKA (reference sequence). The CDR3 reads CSAGQGAYNEQFF. The CDR3 nucleotides are TGCAGTGCTGGACAGGGGGCCTACAATGAGCAGTTCTTC.

This clonotype has ten or more counts. The rearrangement joins TRBV12-3 or TRBV12-4 to TRBJ1-5; D gene ambiguous. The CDR3 runs to 14 residues. The germline V and J ends were trimmed by 3 bases and 6 bases, with 12 bases remaining between them. The CDR3 spells CASSFMRGSQPQHF. As DNA, the CDR3 is TGTGCCAGCAGTTTCATGAGAGGGAGTCAGCCCCAGCATTTT.

The table lists this clonotype with a few counts. This rearrangement joins TRBV28 to TRBJ2-1; no firm D call. Germline CDR1 reads MDHEN; CDR2 reads SYDVKM. The CDR3 runs 15 residues. Trimming removed 2 bases at V and 2 bases at J, with 10 bases between. The CDR3 DNA reads TGTGCCAGCAGTTTAGGTGGTCAGACCTACAATGAGCAGTTCTTC. The encoded protein is CASSLGGQTYNEQFF.

V gene TRBV12-3 or TRBV12-4 combines with J gene TRBJ2-3; D is undetermined. The CDR3 runs to 13 residues. With 5 bases removed from V and 4 bases from J, the gap between germline ends came to 10 bases. CDR3: CASSEIGPDTQYF. The CDR3 DNA sequence: TGTGCCAGCAGTGAAATAGGGCCAGATACGCAGTATTTT.

This clonotype turned up a few times. V and J are TRBV6-6 and TRBJ1-5, with D hard to call. V lost 6 bases and J 15 bases, leaving 18 bases between the germline ends. The CDR3 is 12 residues long. The germline CDR1 and CDR2 sequences are MNHNY and SVGAGI (reference sequence). CDR3 sequence reads: CASSPSPGHSHF. Written as DNA, the CDR3 is TGTGCCAGCAGCCCCTCCCCAGGTCATTCGCATTTT.

This clonotype came up many times. This chain connects TRBV10-3 to TRBJ1-5; D unclear. The germline V gene encodes CDR1 ENHRY and CDR2 SYGVKD. This CDR3 comprises 14 residues. V lost 3 bases, J lost 2 bases, and 8 bases lay in between. CDR3 sequence: CAISDGNRNQPQHF. Written as DNA, the CDR3 is TGTGCCATCAGTGATGGGAACCGCAATCAGCCCCAGCATTTT.

The chain has TRBV10-2 and TRBJ1-2; 7 bases fit TRBD1. This CDR3 comprises 14 residues. Germline values: CDR1 WSHSY, CDR2 SAAADI. The V segment lost 5 bases and the J segment 1 base; nucleotides outside the gene matches: 4. CDR3 protein: CASSRGQINYGYTF. Written as DNA, the CDR3 is TGCGCCAGCAGTAGGGGACAGATTAACTATGGCTACACCTTC.

The chain carries TRBV4-2 and TRBJ2-7, with D possibly TRBD1 on 6 matching bases. The CDR3 contains 15 residues. Per the germline V gene, CDR1 is LGHNA and CDR2 is YNFKEQ. V lost 5 bases and J 3 bases, leaving 17 bases between the germline ends. The CDR3 region has the DNA TGTGCCAGCAGCTCGAACCGGGACACCTACTACGAGCAGTACTTC. Its translation: CASSSNRDTYYEQYF.

Comments on this clonotype: At one boundary the junction diverges from the germline segment, which might be a read error. V is TRBV7-7 and J is TRBJ2-1, with TRBD2 matching over 8 bases. The CDR3 runs 13 residues. Germline V gene lookup returns CDR1 SSHAT and CDR2 FNYEAQ (reference sequence). The CDR3 loop is CASSVAGFNEQFF. CDR3 in DNA: TGTGCTAGCAGCGTAGCGGGGTTTAATGAGCAGTTCTTC.

This rearrangement joins TRBV6-5 to TRBJ2-7, with 13 bases aligning to TRBD2. The CDR3 length is 19 residues. The trim removed 2 bases at V and 0 bases at J, leaving 10 bases unmatched. Per germline, CDR1 MNHEY and CDR2 SVGAGI. The CDR3 here is CASSYKIPGLAGSSYEQYF. The CDR3 DNA reads TGTGCCAGCAGTTACAAAATCCCGGGACTAGCGGGGAGCTCCTACGAGCAGTACTTC.

The table lists this clonotype with a few counts. The chain uses TRBV11-2 and TRBJ1-3; perhaps TRBD1 as D (5 bases). The CDR3 is made up of 15 amino acids. Germline CDR1 is SGHAT and CDR2 is FQNNGV. V was shortened by 5 bases and J by 0 bases, with 11 bases between the two germline ends. Here the CDR3 reads CASSPQAHSGNTIYF. The CDR3, as DNA: TGTGCCAGCAGCCCACAGGCCCACTCTGGAAACACCATATATTTT.

This clonotype was seen a handful of times. This chain connects TRBV5-1 to TRBJ1-1; D is possibly TRBD1 (6 bases). The V and J ends lost 0 bases and 5 bases respectively, with 17 bases between them. Looked up from germline, CDR1 is SGHRS and CDR2 is YFSETQ. The CDR3 contains 16 residues. The CDR3 here is CASSLGRPGAQTEAFF. CDR3 nucleotide sequence: TGCGCCAGCAGCTTGGGTCGACCGGGGGCGCAAACTGAAGCTTTCTTT.

This clonotype was seen a few times. The V gene is TRBV9, the J gene TRBJ2-3; 9 bases match TRBD1. Germline assignment: CDR1 SGDLS and CDR2 YYNGEE. The CDR3 spans 15 residues. V shed 0 bases and J 4 bases; nucleotides not matched to a gene: 3. The chain's CDR3 is CASSVATGGSDTQYF. As DNA, the CDR3 is TGTGCCAGCAGCGTAGCTACAGGGGGCTCAGATACGCAGTATTTT.

The chain recombines TRBV4-2 with TRBJ2-7; D could derive from TRBD1 or TRBD2 (5 bases each). Germline V lookup: CDR1 LGHNA, CDR2 YNFKEQ. The CDR3 covers 15 residues. Between the trimmed V and J ends, which lost 3 bases and 1 base, there was a span of 13 bases. As DNA, the CDR3 is TGTGCCAGCAGCCAGGCAGGGACGGTTTCCTACGAGCAGTACTTC. This gives the protein CASSQAGTVSYEQYF.

This clonotype has more than one count but fewer than ten. This rearrangement joins TRBV15 to TRBJ1-4, with D unresolved. Looked up from germline, CDR1 is LNHNV and CDR2 is YYDKDF (reference sequence). V was shortened by 1 base and J by 5 bases, with 11 bases between the two germline ends. The CDR3 is 15 amino acids. Written as DNA, the CDR3 is TGTGCCACCAGCAGAGTTGCAGTTCCCAATGAAAAACTGTTTTTT. It yields the protein CATSRVAVPNEKLFF.

This rearrangement joins TRBV4-2 to TRBJ1-2; D possibly corresponds to TRBD1 (5 bases). CDR3 size: 15 residues. V was trimmed by 0 bases and J by 8 bases, leaving 16 bases between them. Germline CDR1 LGHNA, CDR2 YNFKEQ. The CDR3 reads CASSQDLGGRRGYTF. DNA for the CDR3: TGTGCCAGCAGCCAAGACTTGGGGGGGAGGAGAGGCTACACCTTC.

The gene calls are TRBV6-1 and TRBJ2-1; 8 positions match TRBD2. Per the germline V gene, CDR1 is MNHNS and CDR2 is SASEGT. This CDR3 region has 16 residues. V was pared by 4 bases and J by 6 bases, with 11 bases of the junction left unmatched. This chain's CDR3 is CASSATSGLGTNEQFF. CDR3 nucleotides: TGTGCCAGCAGTGCAACCTCGGGACTAGGAACCAATGAGCAGTTCTTC.

This clonotype was observed a few times. The chain links TRBV29-1 to TRBJ2-5; D is ambiguous. Germline V gene lookup returns CDR1 SQVTM and CDR2 ANQGSEA. The CDR3 contains 12 residues. V dropped 4 bases and J dropped 1 base, with 7 bases sitting between them. Here the CDR3 reads CSVAQTQETQYF. DNA for the CDR3: TGCAGCGTTGCTCAGACCCAAGAGACCCAGTACTTC.

The CDR3 reads CASSTQGTDTQYF. Written as DNA, the CDR3 is TGTGCCAGCAGCACCCAAGGGACAGATACGCAGTATTTT. The chain links TRBV5-4 to TRBJ2-3; no definite D call. V dropped 4 bases and J dropped 3 bases, with 9 bases sitting between them. CDR1 and CDR2 from the germline V gene are SGHNT and YYREEE (reference sequence). This CDR3 is 13 amino acids long. The complete variable domain, with remaining parts taken from reference TRBV5-4 and TRBJ2-3, reads ETGVTQSPTHLIKTRGQQVTLRCSSQSGHNTVSWYQQALGQGPQFIFQYYREEENGRGNFPPRFSGLQFPNYSSELNVNALELDDSALYLCASSTQGTDTQYFGPGTRLTVL.